The subject of this entry is one TCR beta chain. This clonotype was counted at least ten times. The clone's antigen remains unknown. No base quality information exists; no much larger clone differs at one position. This sample was included in a study of blood T cells in healthy people across ages (dated by TCRdb to 2014 to 2015). For the study in its entirety: In model experiments, template switching captured about one uniquely barcoded TCR beta cDNA molecule for every two T cells. The study measured age-related changes in TCR beta repertoire diversity using deep sequencing normalized with unique cDNA molecular identifiers. Donors were grouped into four age groups: young (average roughly 17 years), middle-aged (39), aged (around 66) and long-lived (approximately 81). To avoid experimental bias, donors of different ages were spread randomly across the sequencing lanes. Using the same blood draw, the study looked at two additional independent replicas of 1 million unique cDNA reads for two donors, one aged 18 to 29 and the other aged 80 or older.

The roughly 42 donors, aged about 6 to 90 years, were systemically healthy Caucasian individuals from Russia. Each donor gave about 9.7 milliliters of peripheral blood, drawn into EDTA-treated Vacutainer tubes. Ficoll-Paque density-gradient centrifugation was used to isolate PBMCs, with at least 6 million per sample. Trizol reagent was used to extract total RNA from the PBMCs, yielding at least 6 micrograms per sample. The percentages of naive CD45RAhigh/CD27high T cells were determined by flow cytometry on a PBMC aliquot from every donor. The study at large found these results: Estimates of total diversity based on one million sequenced T cells were regarded as lower bounds and as underestimates. Because profiling used bulk unsorted PBMCs, naive and antigen-experienced compartments could not be compared conclusively. Compared with the aged group, more naive CD4+ T cells, fewer expanded clones and increased TCR diversity were shown by the long-lived group, suggesting age selection. Observed TCR beta diversity per million T cells fell roughly linearly with age, and a significant reduction was already apparent by age about 43. The percentage of naive T cells measured by flow cytometry correlated strongly with observed TCR beta diversity. Because the CMV infection status of the donors was unknown, age-related changes in expanded clonotypes may potentially have been confounded.

Library prep was done by 5' RACE. Sequencing was performed on an Illumina HiSeq 2500. A second PCR of roughly 6 to 12 cycles was performed with a sample-barcoded 5' primer and a J-beta primer mix. A template-switch 5' adaptor carrying 12 random nucleotides introduced a unique molecular identifier onto each TCR beta cDNA molecule. Each sample yielded at least 3 million CDR3-containing paired-end reads. The Mint cDNA synthesis kit, primed by a TRBC-specific oligonucleotide, was used to synthesize first-strand cDNA from all RNA. All cDNA was treated with uracil-DNA glycosylase and then went through a first 18-cycle PCR with the universal primers M1SS and BC2_uni_R. The original pipeline was this. For normalization, 1 million high-quality reads, each with a distinct molecular identifier, were randomly selected from each sample. Reads sharing molecular identifiers were discarded rather than binned into consensus sequences. MiTCR, set to a Q25 quality threshold and the strictest error-elimination algorithm, was used for CDR3 identification, clonotype clustering and error correction. A nonparametric unseen species model with Euler transformation was used to estimate a lower bound on total TCR beta diversity. The public reads were run again by TCRdb, first through fastp at Q25 and then through MiXCR, and only productive beta chains were kept. Each entry is one CDR3 protein sequence, shown with its most common DNA and genes. The V and J calls, along with clone size, are taken from TCRdb and not from the paper's own processing. The sample contains 1.5 million to 2 million distinct CDR3 sequences, about 28% of them found a single time. The top ten clonotypes cover roughly 8% of the sample.

Sequences DFQATT (CDR1) and SNEGSKA (CDR2) are obtained from the germline V gene (reference sequence). Reading from cysteine to phenylalanine, the CDR3 counts 16 amino acids. Only the CDR3 portion is preserved as DNA: 48 bases, with reading frame beginning at the first base. V loses 0 bases of germline sequence and J loses 0 bases, and the interval between the two ends is 12 bases. The rearrangement joined TRBV20-1 to TRBJ2-1; a tentative D match to TRBD1 spans 6 bases. The TCR sequence derives from a woman under 40 in good health. Sequencing was done on a sample of blood. DNA sequence: TGCAGTGCTAGAGATCCGACAGGACCCTCCTACAATGAGCAGTTCTTC. Translated, this is CSARDPTGPSYNEQFF.